A selection of T cell receptor beta chains follows, all from one sample in a study of shared clonotypes between healthy human individuals. Method: immunoSEQ multiplex PCR; TCRdb's copy keeps in-frame clones and lacks some. Here the sample spans some 2,000,000 clones, approximately 96% being singletons. The sample comprised naive CD4+ T cells sorted from blood. Receptors originate from a young man in good health. Each CDR3 is given with its conserved first and last residue. Fields, in order: V gene, D gene, clone size, J gene, CDR3 DNA, CDR3 protein. D genes are given only for firm matches. Clone size is shown for a subset of rows, as once, few, many or a class of expanded clone.

V gene: TRBV28
D gene: TRBD1
clone size: once
J gene: TRBJ1-1
CDR3 DNA: TGTGCCAGCAGTTTCCGACAGGGGGCGGCTTTCTTT
CDR3 protein: CASSFRQGAAFF

V gene: TRBV27
D gene: .
clone size: .
J gene: TRBJ1-6
CDR3 DNA: TGTGCCAGCAGTTTATCCCCAGGGGTCGCACCCCTCCACTTT
CDR3 protein: CASSLSPGVAPLHF

V gene: TRBV19
D gene: TRBD2
clone size: .
J gene: TRBJ2-5
CDR3 DNA: TGTGCCAGTAGTATGGCTAGCGGGGGAGAAGAGACCCAGTACTTC
CDR3 protein: CASSMASGGEETQYF

V gene: TRBV5-4
D gene: .
clone size: .
J gene: TRBJ1-6
CDR3 DNA: TGTGCCAGCAGCTTGGGGTGGGACTCACCCCTCCACTTT
CDR3 protein: CASSLGWDSPLHF

V gene: TRBV15
D gene: TRBD2
clone size: .
J gene: TRBJ2-5
CDR3 DNA: TGTGCCACCAGCAGAGATGTCCTCCCGGGACTAGCGGGAGAGGTACGAGAGACCCAGTACTTC
CDR3 protein: CATSRDVLPGLAGEVRETQYF

V gene: TRBV5-1
D gene: .
clone size: .
J gene: TRBJ1-6
CDR3 DNA: TGCGCCAGCAGTTCGACAGGTTTTCGAATTGATTCACCCCTCCACTTT
CDR3 protein: CASSSTGFRIDSPLHF

V gene: TRBV20-1
D gene: .
clone size: .
J gene: TRBJ1-6
CDR3 DNA: TGCAGTGCCGACAGTTCACCCCTCCACTTT
CDR3 protein: CSADSSPLHF

V gene: TRBV28
D gene: .
clone size: .
J gene: TRBJ1-5
CDR3 DNA: TGTGCCAGCAGTTTCGTAGAACAGGCGAATCAGCCCCAGCATTTT
CDR3 protein: CASSFVEQANQPQHF

V gene: TRBV18
D gene: TRBD1
clone size: .
J gene: TRBJ2-7
CDR3 DNA: TGTGCCAGCTCACGCCGGGACAGGGGGGAGCAGTACTTC
CDR3 protein: CASSRRDRGEQYF

V gene: TRBV30
D gene: TRBD1
clone size: .
J gene: TRBJ1-2
CDR3 DNA: TGTGCCTGGAGCACATGGGCACAGGGGGCGAACGGCTACACCTTC
CDR3 protein: CAWSTWAQGANGYTF

V gene: TRBV7-9
D gene: .
clone size: .
J gene: TRBJ1-6
CDR3 DNA: TGTGCCAGCAGCTTACCGTCTGTAAATTCACCCCTCCACTTT
CDR3 protein: CASSLPSVNSPLHF

V gene: TRBV5-1
D gene: .
clone size: .
J gene: TRBJ2-7
CDR3 DNA: TGCGCCAGCAGCTTGAACAGCTACTCCTACGAGCAGTACTTC
CDR3 protein: CASSLNSYSYEQYF

V gene: TRBV7-9
D gene: .
clone size: .
J gene: TRBJ1-6
CDR3 DNA: TGTGCCAGCAGCCAACTGGACAGATATAATTCACCCCTCCACTTT
CDR3 protein: CASSQLDRYNSPLHF

V gene: TRBV7-9
D gene: .
clone size: .
J gene: TRBJ2-7
CDR3 DNA: TGTGCCAGCAGCTTAGGACGTGGGGGCGGGAGTTCGGACGAGCAGTACTTC
CDR3 protein: CASSLGRGGGSSDEQYF

V gene: TRBV5-1
D gene: .
clone size: .
J gene: TRBJ2-7
CDR3 DNA: TGCGCCAGCAGCTATCTACCCGGGAACGAGCAGTACTTC
CDR3 protein: CASSYLPGNEQYF

V gene: TRBV4-1
D gene: .
clone size: .
J gene: TRBJ1-5
CDR3 DNA: TGCGCCAGCAGCCAGGATTATAATCAGCCCCAGCATTTT
CDR3 protein: CASSQDYNQPQHF

V gene: TRBV20-1
D gene: TRBD2
clone size: .
J gene: TRBJ2-7
CDR3 DNA: TGCAGTGCTAGAGATATAGCGGGGCTGTACTTC
CDR3 protein: CSARDIAGLYF

V gene: TRBV28
D gene: .
clone size: .
J gene: TRBJ2-2
CDR3 DNA: TGTGCCAGCAGCCCAGCAGGGTACGGGGAGCTGTTTTTT
CDR3 protein: CASSPAGYGELFF

V gene: TRBV28
D gene: TRBD2
clone size: .
J gene: TRBJ2-1
CDR3 DNA: TGTGCCAGCGGGGGACTAGCGCTCCAGGGCAATGAGCAGTTCTTC
CDR3 protein: CASGGLALQGNEQFF

V gene: TRBV7-2
D gene: .
clone size: .
J gene: TRBJ1-1
CDR3 DNA: TGTGCCAGCAGCTTGGGGACTGAAGCTTTCTTT
CDR3 protein: CASSLGTEAFF

V gene: TRBV2
D gene: .
clone size: .
J gene: TRBJ2-7
CDR3 DNA: TGTGCCAGCACGCCCCAGACCTACGAGCAGTACTTC
CDR3 protein: CASTPQTYEQYF

V gene: TRBV6-5
D gene: .
clone size: .
J gene: TRBJ2-7
CDR3 DNA: TGTGCCAGCAGTTATAATCGGTTCTCCTACGAGCAGTACTTC
CDR3 protein: CASSYNRFSYEQYF

V gene: TRBV11-2
D gene: .
clone size: .
J gene: TRBJ2-2
CDR3 DNA: TGTGCCAGCAGCTTAGGGACTTTCACCGGGGAGCTGTTTTTT
CDR3 protein: CASSLGTFTGELFF

V gene: TRBV9
D gene: .
clone size: .
J gene: TRBJ2-2
CDR3 DNA: TGTGCCAGCAGCGTAGAAACTAGGGCCGGGGAGCTGTTTTTT
CDR3 protein: CASSVETRAGELFF

V gene: TRBV6-5
D gene: .
clone size: .
J gene: TRBJ1-5
CDR3 DNA: TGTGCCAGCAGTTACTCTGACAGGAGTCAGCCCCAGCATTTT
CDR3 protein: CASSYSDRSQPQHF

V gene: TRBV7-2
D gene: TRBD2
clone size: .
J gene: TRBJ2-2
CDR3 DNA: TGTGCCAACAAGGGAGGGGCCGGGGAGCTGTTTTTT
CDR3 protein: CANKGGAGELFF

V gene: TRBV11-2
D gene: .
clone size: .
J gene: TRBJ2-1
CDR3 DNA: TGTGCCAGCAGCTTAGACCTCAATGAGCAGTTCTTC
CDR3 protein: CASSLDLNEQFF

V gene: TRBV5-1
D gene: TRBD2
clone size: .
J gene: TRBJ2-4
CDR3 DNA: TGCGCCAGCAGCACCGGACTAGCGGGTGCTACCGCGAACATTCAGTACTTC
CDR3 protein: CASSTGLAGATANIQYF

V gene: TRBV19
D gene: .
clone size: .
J gene: TRBJ1-5
CDR3 DNA: TGTGCCAGTAGTGTCTCTGGCCTAAGCAATCAGCCCCAGCATTTT
CDR3 protein: CASSVSGLSNQPQHF

V gene: TRBV5-6
D gene: .
clone size: once
J gene: TRBJ2-7
CDR3 DNA: TGTGCCAGCAGCACGGGGGCCCCCTTCGAGCAGTACTTC
CDR3 protein: CASSTGAPFEQYF

V gene: TRBV28
D gene: TRBD1
clone size: .
J gene: TRBJ2-7
CDR3 DNA: TGTGCCAGCAGCTCTGATGGGACAGGGATACTCGAGCAGTACTTC
CDR3 protein: CASSSDGTGILEQYF

V gene: TRBV5-4
D gene: .
clone size: .
J gene: TRBJ2-1
CDR3 DNA: TGTGCCAGCAGCCCAACTCAGAATCACGCCTACAATGAGCAGTTCTTC
CDR3 protein: CASSPTQNHAYNEQFF

V gene: TRBV30
D gene: .
clone size: .
J gene: TRBJ1-2
CDR3 DNA: TGTGCCTCCGGTGGGTGGGAATGGGCCTATGGCTACACCTTC
CDR3 protein: CASGGWEWAYGYTF

V gene: TRBV29-1
D gene: TRBD2
clone size: .
J gene: TRBJ2-1
CDR3 DNA: TGCAGCGTATCGACTAGCGGGAGTCGCAATGAGCAGTTCTTC
CDR3 protein: CSVSTSGSRNEQFF

V gene: TRBV19
D gene: .
clone size: .
J gene: TRBJ2-7
CDR3 DNA: TGTGCCAGTAGTATGGGGGACGGAACCTACGAGCAGTACTTC
CDR3 protein: CASSMGDGTYEQYF

V gene: TRBV27
D gene: .
clone size: .
J gene: TRBJ2-5
CDR3 DNA: TGTGCCAGCAGTTTACGTAGGGACGGGGAGACCCAGTACTTC
CDR3 protein: CASSLRRDGETQYF

V gene: TRBV29-1
D gene: .
clone size: .
J gene: TRBJ1-2
CDR3 DNA: TGCAGCGTTGCCCATCTAACTCCCGGAGCTAACTATGGCTACACCTTC
CDR3 protein: CSVAHLTPGANYGYTF

V gene: TRBV11-2
D gene: TRBD1
clone size: .
J gene: TRBJ1-1
CDR3 DNA: TGTGCCAGCAGCCCCGGGACAGGGGGCTTCTATACTGAAGCTTTCTTT
CDR3 protein: CASSPGTGGFYTEAFF

V gene: TRBV6-1
D gene: .
clone size: .
J gene: TRBJ2-7
CDR3 DNA: TGTGCCAGCAGTGCCACAAGTTACGAGCAGTACTTC
CDR3 protein: CASSATSYEQYF

V gene: TRBV10-3
D gene: TRBD1
clone size: .
J gene: TRBJ1-2
CDR3 DNA: TGTGCCATCAGTGAGTCGAAACAGGGGGGCGGTGGCTACACCTTC
CDR3 protein: CAISESKQGGGGYTF

V gene: TRBV5-1
D gene: .
clone size: .
J gene: TRBJ2-5
CDR3 DNA: TGCGCCAGCAGGGTGACTAGTCGGGAGACCCAGTACTTC
CDR3 protein: CASRVTSRETQYF

V gene: TRBV5-1
D gene: .
clone size: .
J gene: TRBJ2-1
CDR3 DNA: TGCGCCAGCAGCTTGCCGGGACGGGGGGAGCAGTTCTTC
CDR3 protein: CASSLPGRGEQFF

V gene: TRBV28
D gene: TRBD1
clone size: .
J gene: TRBJ1-1
CDR3 DNA: TGTGCCAGCAGTTCCTCCATGACAGGGCTCACTGAAGCTTTCTTT
CDR3 protein: CASSSSMTGLTEAFF

V gene: TRBV7-2
D gene: .
clone size: .
J gene: TRBJ2-1
CDR3 DNA: TGTGCCAGCAGCTCACGAGCGCGGACCCTTCTTAGCAACAATGAGCAGTTCTTC
CDR3 protein: CASSSRARTLLSNNEQFF

V gene: TRBV5-1
D gene: TRBD1
clone size: .
J gene: TRBJ2-7
CDR3 DNA: TGCGCCAGCAGCGACAGGGAATGGACCTACGAGCAGTACTTC
CDR3 protein: CASSDREWTYEQYF

V gene: TRBV5-1
D gene: TRBD2
clone size: once
J gene: TRBJ2-1
CDR3 DNA: TGCGCCAGCAGTCGCACCGGCGGGAGTACCTACAATGAGCAGTTCTTC
CDR3 protein: CASSRTGGSTYNEQFF

V gene: TRBV7-9
D gene: .
clone size: once
J gene: TRBJ2-7
CDR3 DNA: TGTGCCAGCAGCCATAACCAGGCCGGCGAGGGGGCCTACGAGCAGTACTTC
CDR3 protein: CASSHNQAGEGAYEQYF

V gene: TRBV7-9
D gene: TRBD1
clone size: few
J gene: TRBJ1-3
CDR3 DNA: TGTGCCAGCAGCTACGGGGACAGACCTCACCCCTCTGGAAACACCATATATTTT
CDR3 protein: CASSYGDRPHPSGNTIYF

V gene: TRBV11-2
D gene: TRBD1
clone size: .
J gene: TRBJ2-7
CDR3 DNA: TGTGCCAGCAGCCCGGGACAGGGGAGCTACGAGCAGTACTTC
CDR3 protein: CASSPGQGSYEQYF

V gene: TRBV6-5
D gene: TRBD2
clone size: .
J gene: TRBJ2-2
CDR3 DNA: TGTGCCAGCGGGCGGGGGGGAGGAACCGGGGAGCTGTTTTTT
CDR3 protein: CASGRGGGTGELFF

V gene: TRBV7-2
D gene: .
clone size: .
J gene: TRBJ1-3
CDR3 DNA: TGTGCCAGCAGCTTAGGGTTAGGAAACACCATATATTTT
CDR3 protein: CASSLGLGNTIYF

V gene: TRBV5-1
D gene: .
clone size: .
J gene: TRBJ1-3
CDR3 DNA: TGCGCCAGCAGCTTTGAGCTCGGCTCTGGAAACACCATATATTTT
CDR3 protein: CASSFELGSGNTIYF

V gene: TRBV6-6
D gene: TRBD1
clone size: .
J gene: TRBJ1-2
CDR3 DNA: TGTGCCAGCAGTTACTCTAATAACAGGGGGCGAGGGGGCTACACCTTC
CDR3 protein: CASSYSNNRGRGGYTF